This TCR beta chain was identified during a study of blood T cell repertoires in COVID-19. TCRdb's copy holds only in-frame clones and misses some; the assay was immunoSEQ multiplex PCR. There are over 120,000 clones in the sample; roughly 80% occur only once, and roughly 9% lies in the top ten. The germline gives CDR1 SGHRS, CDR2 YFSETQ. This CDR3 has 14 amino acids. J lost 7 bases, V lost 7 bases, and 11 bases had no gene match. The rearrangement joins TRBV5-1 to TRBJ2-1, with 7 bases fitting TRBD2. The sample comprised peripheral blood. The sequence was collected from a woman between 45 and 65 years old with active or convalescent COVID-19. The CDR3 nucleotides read TGCGCCAGCCGATCTCGACGGGGGGAAAATGAGCAGTTCTTC. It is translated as CASRSRRGENEQFF.